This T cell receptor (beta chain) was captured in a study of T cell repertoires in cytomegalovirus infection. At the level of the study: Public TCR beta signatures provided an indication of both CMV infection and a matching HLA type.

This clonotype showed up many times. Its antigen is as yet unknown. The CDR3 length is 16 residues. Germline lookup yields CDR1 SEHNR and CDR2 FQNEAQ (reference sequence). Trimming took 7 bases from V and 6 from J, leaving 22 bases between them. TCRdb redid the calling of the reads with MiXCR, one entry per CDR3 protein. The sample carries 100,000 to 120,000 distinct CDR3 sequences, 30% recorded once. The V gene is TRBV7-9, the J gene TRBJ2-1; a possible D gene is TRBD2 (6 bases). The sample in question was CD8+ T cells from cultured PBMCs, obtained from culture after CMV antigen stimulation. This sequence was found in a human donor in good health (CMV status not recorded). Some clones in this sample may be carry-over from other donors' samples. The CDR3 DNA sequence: TGTGCCAGCACCTCAAGGGAGGTTCGCCGTGGCAATGAGCAGTTCTTC. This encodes CASTSREVRRGNEQFF.